What follows is one TCR beta chain and its context. The antigen remains undetermined. The data derive from a study of T cell responses to AZD1222 COVID-19 vaccine. Study-wide results and caveats: Vaccine-associated CD4 TCRs ranged over spike, dominating at 160-218 and 743-854.

Sequencing used immunoSEQ multiplex PCR; TCRdb keeps in-frame clones, though not all of them. The data show roughly 100,000 clones, approximately 92% seen once. This TCR came from an adult who received the AZD1222 COVID-19 vaccine. The specimen comprised peripheral blood, sampled 28 days after the second AZD1222 dose.

CDR3 sequence (DNA): TGTGCCAGCTTAAAAGACAGGGCCAGCACAGATACGCAGTATTTT. It specifies CASLKDRASTDTQYF. The chain joins TRBV7-6 to TRBJ2-3; TRBD1 aligns across 7 bases. V gave up 8 bases and J gave up 0 bases; unmatched junction bases: 8. CDR1 is SGHVS and CDR2 is FNYEAQ in the germline V gene. The CDR3 sequence is 15 residues long.